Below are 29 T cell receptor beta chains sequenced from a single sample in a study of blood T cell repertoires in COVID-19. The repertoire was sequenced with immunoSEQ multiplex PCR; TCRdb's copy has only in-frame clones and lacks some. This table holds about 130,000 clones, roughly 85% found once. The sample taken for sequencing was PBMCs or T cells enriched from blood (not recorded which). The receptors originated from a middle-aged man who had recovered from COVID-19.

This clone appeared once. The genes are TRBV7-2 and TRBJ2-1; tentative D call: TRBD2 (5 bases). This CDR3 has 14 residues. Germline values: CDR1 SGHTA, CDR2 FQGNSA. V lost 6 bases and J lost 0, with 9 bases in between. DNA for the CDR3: TGTGCCAGCAGGAGGGAAATCTCCTACAATGAGCAGTTCTTC. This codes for CASRREISYNEQFF.

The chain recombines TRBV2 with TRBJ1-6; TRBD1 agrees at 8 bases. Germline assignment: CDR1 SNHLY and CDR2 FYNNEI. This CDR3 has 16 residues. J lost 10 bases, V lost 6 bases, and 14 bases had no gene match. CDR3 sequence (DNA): TGTGCCAGCAGACCTCTTATGACAGGGGTTAGGTCACCCCTCCACTTT. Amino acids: CASRPLMTGVRSPLHF.

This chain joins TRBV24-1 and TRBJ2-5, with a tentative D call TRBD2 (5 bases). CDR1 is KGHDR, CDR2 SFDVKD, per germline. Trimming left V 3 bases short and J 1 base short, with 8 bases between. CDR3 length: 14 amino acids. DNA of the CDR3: TGTGCCACCAGTGATCACGGACTCCAAGAGACCCAGTACTTC. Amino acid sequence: CATSDHGLQETQYF.

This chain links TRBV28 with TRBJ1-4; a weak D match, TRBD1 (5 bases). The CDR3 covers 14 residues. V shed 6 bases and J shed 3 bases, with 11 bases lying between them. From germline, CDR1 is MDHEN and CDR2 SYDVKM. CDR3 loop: CASSTTAPNEKLFF. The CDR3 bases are TGTGCCAGCAGCACGACAGCGCCTAATGAAAAACTGTTTTTT.

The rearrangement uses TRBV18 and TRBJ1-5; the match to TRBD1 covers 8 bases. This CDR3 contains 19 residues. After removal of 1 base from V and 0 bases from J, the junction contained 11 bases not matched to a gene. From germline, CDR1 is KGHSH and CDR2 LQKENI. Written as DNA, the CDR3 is TGTGCCAGCTCACCACGCACAGGGGGGCCACTTTATAGCAATCAGCCCCAGCATTTT. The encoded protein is CASSPRTGGPLYSNQPQHF.

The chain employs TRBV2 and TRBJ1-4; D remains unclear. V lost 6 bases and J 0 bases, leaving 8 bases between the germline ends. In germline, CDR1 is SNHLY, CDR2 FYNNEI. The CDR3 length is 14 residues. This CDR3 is CASRRETTNEKLFF. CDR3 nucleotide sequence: TGTGCCAGCAGGAGGGAAACAACTAATGAAAAACTGTTTTTT.

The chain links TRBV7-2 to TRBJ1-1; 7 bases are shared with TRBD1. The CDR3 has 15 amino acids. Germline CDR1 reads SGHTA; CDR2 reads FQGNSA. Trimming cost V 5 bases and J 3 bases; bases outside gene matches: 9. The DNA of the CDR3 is TGTGCCAGCAGCGCCCAACAGGGGATGGACACTGAAGCTTTCTTT. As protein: CASSAQQGMDTEAFF. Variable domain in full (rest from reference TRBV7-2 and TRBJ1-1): GAGVSQSPSNKVTEKGKDVELRCDPISGHTALYWYRQSLGQGLEFLIYFQGNSAPDKSGLPSDRFSAERTGGSVSTLTIQRTQQEDSAVYLCASSAQQGMDTEAFFGQGTRLTVV.

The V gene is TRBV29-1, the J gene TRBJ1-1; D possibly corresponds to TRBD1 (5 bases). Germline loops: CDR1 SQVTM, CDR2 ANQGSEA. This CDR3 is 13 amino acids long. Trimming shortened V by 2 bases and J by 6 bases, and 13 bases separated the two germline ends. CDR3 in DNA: TGCAGCGTTGAACGATCCGGGGGAGCTGAAGCTTTCTTT. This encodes CSVERSGGAEAFF.

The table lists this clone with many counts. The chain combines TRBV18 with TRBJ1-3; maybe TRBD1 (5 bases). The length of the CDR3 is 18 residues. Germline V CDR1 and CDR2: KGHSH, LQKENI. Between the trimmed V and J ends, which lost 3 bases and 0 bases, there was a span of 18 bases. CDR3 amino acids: CASSPSIGGVASGNTIYF. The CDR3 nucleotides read TGTGCCAGCTCACCTTCCATCGGGGGGGTAGCCTCTGGAAACACCATATATTTT.

Written as DNA, the CDR3 is TGTGCCAGCAGCTTAGGTTTGACTAGCGGGAGTGAGTGGGCGCAGTATTTT. Its translation is CASSLGLTSGSEWAQYF. V and J are TRBV11-3 and TRBJ2-3; 12 nucleotides line up with TRBD2. CDR3 length: 17 amino acids. J lost 10 bases, V lost 1 base, and 12 bases had no gene match. CDR1 SGHNT and CDR2 YENEEA come from the germline V gene.

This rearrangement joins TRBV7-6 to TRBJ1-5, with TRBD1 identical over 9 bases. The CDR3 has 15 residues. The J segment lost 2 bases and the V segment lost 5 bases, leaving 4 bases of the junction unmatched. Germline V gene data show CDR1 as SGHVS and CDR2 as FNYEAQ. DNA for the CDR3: TGTGCCAGCAGCGCGGGACAGGGCGGCAATCAGCCCCAGCATTTT. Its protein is CASSAGQGGNQPQHF.

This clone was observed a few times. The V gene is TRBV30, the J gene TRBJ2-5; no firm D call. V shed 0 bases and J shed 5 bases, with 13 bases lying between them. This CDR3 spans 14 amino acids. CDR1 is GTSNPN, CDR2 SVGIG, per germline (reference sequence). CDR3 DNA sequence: TGTGCCTGGAGTGTAAGTCTGAGCAGGGAGACCCAGTACTTC. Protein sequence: CAWSVSLSRETQYF. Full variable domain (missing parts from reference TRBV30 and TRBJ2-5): SQTIHQWPATLVQPVGSPLSLECTVEGTSNPNLYWYRQAAGRGLQLLFYSVGIGQISSEVPQNLSASRPQDRQFILSSKKLLLSDSGFYLCAWSVSLSRETQYFGPGTRLLVL.

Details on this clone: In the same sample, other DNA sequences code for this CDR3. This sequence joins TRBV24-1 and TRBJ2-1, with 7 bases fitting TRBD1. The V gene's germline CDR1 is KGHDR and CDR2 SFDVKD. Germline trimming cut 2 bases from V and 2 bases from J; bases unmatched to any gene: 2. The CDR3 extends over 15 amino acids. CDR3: CATSDWDRAYNEQFF. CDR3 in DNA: TGTGCCACCAGTGATTGGGACAGAGCCTACAATGAGCAGTTCTTC.

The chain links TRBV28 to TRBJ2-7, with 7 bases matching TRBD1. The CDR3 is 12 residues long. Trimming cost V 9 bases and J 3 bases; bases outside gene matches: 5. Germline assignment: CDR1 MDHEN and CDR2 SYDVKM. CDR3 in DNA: TGTGCCAGTCGGGGACAGATCTACGAGCAGTACTTC. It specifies CASRGQIYEQYF.

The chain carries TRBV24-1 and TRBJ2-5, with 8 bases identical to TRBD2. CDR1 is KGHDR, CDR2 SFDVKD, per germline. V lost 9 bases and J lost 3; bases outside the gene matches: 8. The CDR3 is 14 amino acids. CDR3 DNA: TGTGCCACCGCCCCAGCGGGAGAGAAAGAGACCCAGTACTTC. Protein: CATAPAGEKETQYF.

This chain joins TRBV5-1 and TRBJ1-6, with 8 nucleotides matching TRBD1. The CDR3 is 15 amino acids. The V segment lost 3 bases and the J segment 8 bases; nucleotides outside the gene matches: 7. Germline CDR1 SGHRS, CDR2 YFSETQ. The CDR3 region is CASSWTGPRDSPLHF. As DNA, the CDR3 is TGCGCCAGCAGCTGGACAGGGCCGCGAGATTCACCCCTCCACTTT.

The CDR3 is CATGLRSGNQPQHF. The CDR3 DNA reads TGTGCCACAGGCCTACGGTCTGGCAATCAGCCCCAGCATTTT. V gene TRBV19 combines with J gene TRBJ1-5; no reliable D call. Deletions cut 10 bases from V and 2 bases from J, with 15 bases between. Germline CDR1 LNHDA, CDR2 SQIVND (reference sequence). The CDR3 is made up of 14 amino acids.

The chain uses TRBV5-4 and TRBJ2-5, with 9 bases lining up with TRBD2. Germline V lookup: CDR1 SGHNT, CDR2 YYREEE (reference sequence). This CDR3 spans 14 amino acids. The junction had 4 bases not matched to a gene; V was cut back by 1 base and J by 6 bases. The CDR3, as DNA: TGTGCCAGCAGCTTGCGCGGGGGGGAGAAGACCCAGTACTTC. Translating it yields CASSLRGGEKTQYF.

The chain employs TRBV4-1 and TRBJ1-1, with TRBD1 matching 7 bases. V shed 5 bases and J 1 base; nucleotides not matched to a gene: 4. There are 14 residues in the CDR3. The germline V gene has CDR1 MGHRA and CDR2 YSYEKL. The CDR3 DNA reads TGCGCCAGCAGCACCTGGACAGGGAACACTGAAGCTTTCTTT. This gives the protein CASSTWTGNTEAFF.

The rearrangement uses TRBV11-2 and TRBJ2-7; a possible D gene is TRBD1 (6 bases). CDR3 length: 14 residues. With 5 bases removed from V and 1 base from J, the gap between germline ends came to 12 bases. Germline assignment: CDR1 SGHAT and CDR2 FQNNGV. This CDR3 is CASSRTRGSYEQYF. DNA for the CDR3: TGTGCCAGCAGCCGCACTAGGGGGTCCTACGAGCAGTACTTC. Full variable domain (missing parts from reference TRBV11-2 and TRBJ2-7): EAGVAQSPRYKIIEKRQSVAFWCNPISGHATLYWYQQILGQGPKLLIQFQNNGVVDDSQLPKDRFSAERLKGVDSTLKIQPAKLEDSAVYLCASSRTRGSYEQYFGPGTRLTVT.

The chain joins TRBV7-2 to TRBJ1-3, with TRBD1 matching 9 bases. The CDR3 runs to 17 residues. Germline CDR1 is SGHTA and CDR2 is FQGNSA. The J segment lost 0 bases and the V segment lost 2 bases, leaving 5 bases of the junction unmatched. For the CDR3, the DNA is TGTGCCAGCAGCTTATCAGGGGACAGGGCCTCTGGAAACACCATATATTTT. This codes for CASSLSGDRASGNTIYF.

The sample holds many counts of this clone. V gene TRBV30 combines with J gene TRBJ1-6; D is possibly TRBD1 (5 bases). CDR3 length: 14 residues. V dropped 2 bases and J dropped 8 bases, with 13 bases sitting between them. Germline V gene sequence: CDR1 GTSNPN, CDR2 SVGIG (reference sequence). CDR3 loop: CAWSMAGWYSPLHF. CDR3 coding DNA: TGTGCCTGGAGTATGGCAGGGTGGTATTCACCCCTCCACTTT.

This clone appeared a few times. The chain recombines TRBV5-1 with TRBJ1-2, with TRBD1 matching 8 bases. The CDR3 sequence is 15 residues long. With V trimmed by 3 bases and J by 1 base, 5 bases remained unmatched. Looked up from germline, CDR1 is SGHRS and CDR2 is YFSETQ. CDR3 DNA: TGCGCCAGCAGCTGGACAGGGAGTGATAACTATGGCTACACCTTC. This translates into CASSWTGSDNYGYTF.

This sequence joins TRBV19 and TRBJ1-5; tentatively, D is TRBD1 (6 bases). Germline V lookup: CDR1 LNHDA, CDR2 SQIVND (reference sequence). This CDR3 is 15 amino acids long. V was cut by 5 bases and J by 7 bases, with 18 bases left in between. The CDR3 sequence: CASSQKGGGNQPQHF. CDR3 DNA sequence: TGTGCCAGTAGTCAGAAAGGGGGAGGGAACCAGCCCCAGCATTTT.

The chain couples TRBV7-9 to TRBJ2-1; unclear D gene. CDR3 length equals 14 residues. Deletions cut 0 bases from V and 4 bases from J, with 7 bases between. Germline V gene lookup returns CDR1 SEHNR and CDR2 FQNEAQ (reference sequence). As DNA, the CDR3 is TGTGCCAGCAGCTTAGCGCCGAGTTACAATGAGCAGTTCTTC. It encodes CASSLAPSYNEQFF.

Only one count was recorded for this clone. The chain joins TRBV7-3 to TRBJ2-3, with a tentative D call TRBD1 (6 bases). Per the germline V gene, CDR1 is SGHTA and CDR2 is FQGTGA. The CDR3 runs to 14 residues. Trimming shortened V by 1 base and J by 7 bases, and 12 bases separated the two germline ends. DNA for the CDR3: TGTGCCAGCAGCTTAAGTCAGGGGCGAAATACGCAGTATTTT. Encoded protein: CASSLSQGRNTQYF.

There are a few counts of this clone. The chain's CDR3 is CASSVGGGGKAKNIQYF. CDR3 sequence (DNA): TGTGCCAGCAGCGTAGGTGGTGGAGGGAAGGCCAAAAACATTCAGTACTTC. V and J are TRBV9 and TRBJ2-4, with D perhaps matching TRBD2 (6 bases). V dropped 0 bases and J dropped 1 base, with 14 bases sitting between them. Germline loops: CDR1 SGDLS, CDR2 YYNGEE. The CDR3 spans 17 residues. The variable domain in full, with the rest retrieved from reference TRBV9 and TRBJ2-4, is DSGVTQTPKHLITATGQRVTLRCSPRSGDLSVYWYQQSLDQGLQFLIQYYNGEERAKGNILERFSAQQFPDLHSELNLSSLELGDSALYFCASSVGGGGKAKNIQYFGAGTRLSVL.

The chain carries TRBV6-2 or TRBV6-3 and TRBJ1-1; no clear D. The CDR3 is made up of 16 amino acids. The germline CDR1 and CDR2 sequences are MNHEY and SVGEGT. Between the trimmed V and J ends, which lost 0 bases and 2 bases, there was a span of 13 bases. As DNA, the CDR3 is TGTGCCAGCAGTTACTCGAGGGCGCGCGGAAACACTGAAGCTTTCTTT. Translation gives CASSYSRARGNTEAFF.

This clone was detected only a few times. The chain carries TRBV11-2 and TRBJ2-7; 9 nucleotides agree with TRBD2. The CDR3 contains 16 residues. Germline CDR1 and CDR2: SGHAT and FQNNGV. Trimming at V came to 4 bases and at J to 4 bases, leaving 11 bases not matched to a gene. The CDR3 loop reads CASSSRLAVAFYEQYF. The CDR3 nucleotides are TGTGCCAGCAGCTCCCGACTAGCGGTAGCCTTTTACGAGCAGTACTTC.